The rows below give T cell receptor beta chains drawn from one sample of a study of T cell clonotyping in hematopoietic cell transplantation. The table came from immunoSEQ multiplex PCR; TCRdb's copy has only in-frame clones and leaves some out. This sample has 30,000 or so clones, with 70% to 80% found just once. The starting material was peripheral blood mononuclear cells, obtained before stem cell transplant. All receptors derive from a young woman with chronic myeloid leukemia. Some clones in this sample may be carry-over from other donors' samples. The CDR3 runs from the conserved cysteine through the conserved F or W. A D gene is named only where the DNA matches it firmly. For some rows the clone size is stated as once, few or many, or as a class when expanded; others skip it.

- TRBJ1-2 TRBV30 11 - CAWSFGEGYTF TGTGCCTGGAGTTTTGGGGAAGGCTACACCTTC
- TRBJ1-6 TRBV6-5 14 - CASSYSRWDSPLHF TGTGCCAGCAGTTACTCCCGATGGGATTCACCCCTCCACTTT
TRBD1 TRBJ1-6 TRBV7-9 13 - CAGSRDRSSPLHF TGTGCCGGCTCCCGGGACAGAAGTTCACCCCTCCACTTT
TRBD1 TRBJ2-1 TRBV7-9 16 few CASTLSGTGGRNEQFF TGTGCCAGCACCCTTTCCGGGACAGGGGGCAGGAATGAGCAGTTCTTC
- TRBJ1-5 TRBV2 14 - CASSEWGSNQPQHF TGTGCCAGCAGTGAATGGGGGAGCAATCAGCCCCAGCATTTT
- TRBJ1-2 TRBV6-1 15 once CASSEEAGGGGGYTF TGTGCCAGCAGTGAAGAAGCTGGGGGAGGAGGTGGCTACACCTTC
- TRBJ1-1 TRBV9 15 - CASSLGVTLNTEAFF TGTGCCAGCAGCCTAGGGGTCACCCTGAACACTGAAGCTTTCTTT
TRBD1 TRBJ2-1 TRBV7-8 14 - CASSRDRAYNEQFF TGTGCCAGCAGCCGGGACAGGGCCTACAATGAGCAGTTCTTC
- TRBJ1-1 TRBV19 13 once CASTIRQNTEAFF TGTGCCAGTACGATTAGACAGAACACTGAAGCTTTCTTT
- TRBJ2-3 TRBV5-6 16 - CASSLVPLASTDTQYF TGTGCCAGCAGCTTGGTGCCTCTGGCTAGCACAGATACGCAGTATTTT
- TRBJ1-1 TRBV6-5 14 - CASSLSRRNTEAFF TGTGCCAGCAGTTTATCGCGGAGGAACACTGAAGCTTTCTTT
TRBD1 TRBJ1-2 TRBV4-1 14 - CASSQTGTGFGYTF TGCGCCAGCAGCCAAACCGGGACAGGGTTCGGCTACACCTTC
TRBD2 TRBJ2-3 TRBV30 14 - CARGVGRRTDTQYF TGTGCCCGGGGGGTGGGACGGCGCACAGATACGCAGTATTTT
TRBD1 TRBJ1-2 TRBV10-1 15 - CASSDQGGQVYGYTF TGCGCCAGCAGTGACCAGGGGGGACAGGTATATGGCTACACCTTC
- TRBJ2-3 TRBV11-2 14 - CASSPDRYTDTQYF TGTGCCAGCAGCCCCGACAGATACACAGATACGCAGTATTTT
TRBD1 TRBJ1-1 TRBV11-2 15 - CASSAAGTGKIEAFF TGTGCCAGCAGCGCCGCCGGGACAGGGAAAATTGAAGCTTTCTTT
TRBD1 TRBJ2-5 TRBV27 15 - CASRLRTGLQETQYF TGTGCCAGCAGACTCCGGACAGGGTTGCAAGAGACCCAGTACTTC
- TRBJ1-1 TRBV5-1 14 - CASSWSQLNTEAFF TGCGCCAGCAGCTGGTCACAGCTGAACACTGAAGCTTTCTTT
TRBD1 TRBJ2-1 TRBV7-2 15 - CASSLVGQGPNEQFF TGTGCCAGCAGCTTAGTAGGACAGGGCCCTAATGAGCAGTTCTTC
TRBD1 TRBJ1-5 TRBV4-1 14 - CASSPDRGLQPQHF TGCGCCAGCAGCCCAGACAGGGGATTACAGCCCCAGCATTTT
TRBD1 TRBJ2-2 TRBV6-5 14 - CATSRTGSTGELFF TGTGCCACCTCGAGGACAGGGAGCACCGGGGAGCTGTTTTTT
- TRBJ1-6 TRBV20-1 9 - CSSAEPLHF TGCAGTTCTGCGGAGCCCCTCCACTTT
TRBD1 TRBJ2-1 TRBV4-2 14 - CASSQTGFRNEQFF TGTGCCAGCAGCCAGACAGGGTTCAGGAATGAGCAGTTCTTC
TRBD1 TRBJ1-2 TRBV5-6 12 - CASSGQGYGYTF TGTGCCAGCTCGGGACAGGGTTATGGCTACACCTTC
- TRBJ1-5 TRBV2 12 - CASSGPNQPQHF TGTGCCAGCAGTGGTCCCAATCAGCCCCAGCATTTT
TRBD2 TRBJ2-3 TRBV13 17 - CASSHDLAGAFTDTQYF TGTGCCAGCAGCCACGACTTAGCGGGGGCTTTCACAGATACGCAGTATTTT
- TRBJ1-1 TRBV6-1 13 - CASSDISNTEAFF TGTGCCAGCAGTGACATTTCGAACACTGAAGCTTTCTTT
- TRBJ2-5 TRBV6-6 13 - CASSYTQGETQYF TGTGCCAGCAGTTATACCCAGGGGGAGACCCAGTACTTC
- TRBJ2-7 TRBV7-8 13 - CASSKALTYEQYF TGTGCCAGCTCCAAGGCACTGACCTACGAGCAGTACTTC
- TRBJ1-2 TRBV2 14 - CASSELGAGYGYTF TGTGCCAGCAGTGAACTGGGAGCGGGGTATGGCTACACCTTC
TRBD1 TRBJ2-7 TRBV14 14 few CASSQGQGAFEQYF TGTGCCAGCAGCCAAGGACAGGGGGCGTTCGAGCAGTACTTC
TRBD2 TRBJ2-7 TRBV4-3 18 - CASSPVQGLAGGTNEQYF TGCGCCAGCAGCCCGGTCCAGGGACTAGCGGGGGGAACTAACGAGCAGTACTTC
- TRBJ1-2 TRBV19 14 - CASSDGTRVYGYTF TGTGCCAGTAGCGACGGGACCCGGGTCTATGGCTACACCTTC
TRBD2 TRBJ2-5 TRBV5-6 16 - CASSRRTGGPGETQYF TGTGCCAGCAGCAGAAGGACGGGGGGGCCGGGGGAGACCCAGTACTTC
- TRBJ1-2 TRBV6-1 13 - CASAGNRFYGYTF TGTGCCAGCGCAGGAAACAGGTTCTATGGCTACACCTTC
TRBD1 TRBJ1-1 TRBV29-1 13 - CSVEPGGSTEAFF TGCAGCGTTGAGCCAGGGGGGAGCACTGAAGCTTTCTTT
- TRBJ1-3 TRBV27 16 few CASSLTSGYSGNTIYF TGTGCCAGCAGTTTAACATCAGGATACTCTGGAAACACCATATATTTT
- TRBJ2-4 TRBV5-6 13 - CASSLKYLNIQYF TGTGCCAGCAGCTTGAAGTACCTTAACATTCAGTACTTC
TRBD1 TRBJ1-1 TRBV7-9 15 - CASSRGGQGGTEAFF TGTGCCAGCAGCCGGGGAGGACAGGGGGGCACTGAAGCTTTCTTT
- TRBJ2-6 TRBV6-5 15 - CASSYGSSGANVLTF TGTGCCAGCAGTTACGGGTCCTCTGGGGCCAACGTCCTGACTTTC
TRBD2 TRBJ2-3 TRBV9 16 - CASSVERGVSTDTQYF TGTGCCAGCAGCGTAGAGCGGGGGGTTAGCACAGATACGCAGTATTTT